What follows are 14 T cell receptor beta chains derived from one specimen sequenced in a study of chemoradiotherapy in HPV16-positive cancers. Sequenced by immunoSEQ multiplex PCR; TCRdb stores in-frame clones only, minus some. The sample lists about 7,200 clones; 60% to 85% were seen once. Specimen collection occurred from a patient who underwent chemoradiotherapy. These receptors came from a human donor with HPV-associated anogenital cancer.

This clone has just one count. This chain joins TRBV7-9 and TRBJ1-4; 7 nucleotides line up with TRBD1. Germline CDR1 and CDR2: SEHNR and FQNEAQ (reference sequence). The CDR3 spans 16 residues. The V and J ends lost 1 base and 4 bases, in that order; junction bases with no gene match: 6. The CDR3 region is CASSLETGTYNEKLFF. The CDR3 nucleotides read TGTGCCAGCAGCTTAGAGACAGGGACCTATAATGAAAAACTGTTTTTT.

The J gene is TRBJ1-1, the V gene TRBV29-1, with D possibly being TRBD1 (5 bases). Trimming shortened V by 1 base and J by 2 bases, and 11 bases separated the two germline ends. The germline V gene has CDR1 SQVTM and CDR2 ANQGSEA. This CDR3 is built from 14 residues. The CDR3 DNA is TGCAGCGTTGAAGGGGGGAGGCCTAACACTGAAGCTTTCTTT. This encodes CSVEGGRPNTEAFF.

This clone has a handful of counts. This chain connects TRBV15 to TRBJ1-3; D is ambiguous. The CDR3 sequence is 13 residues long. Germline-derived CDR1 and CDR2 are LNHNV and YYDKDF (reference sequence). V lost 6 bases and J 4 bases, leaving 10 bases between the germline ends. This chain's CDR3 is CATRARSGNTIYF. The CDR3 bases are TGTGCCACCAGAGCCCGATCAGGAAACACCATATATTTT.

The chain uses TRBV4-1 and TRBJ1-6; the D is unclear. Trimming left V 6 bases short and J 8 bases short, with 11 bases between. This CDR3 spans 13 amino acids. The germline CDR1 and CDR2 sequences are MGHRA and YSYEKL. CDR3 sequence reads: CASSISGDSPLHF. In DNA form, the CDR3 reads TGCGCCAGCAGTATTTCCGGGGATTCACCCCTCCACTTT.

CDR3 protein: CASSARTGGVETQYF. Here the CDR3 DNA reads TGTGCCAGCAGCGCCCGGACAGGGGGGGTAGAGACCCAGTACTTC. This chain uses TRBV28 with TRBJ2-5, with TRBD1 matching 10 bases. Trimming took 6 bases from V and 4 from J; bases not matched to a gene: 8. Germline-derived CDR1 and CDR2 are MDHEN and SYDVKM. The CDR3 is 15 residues long.

The chain combines TRBV27 with TRBJ1-2; 11 bases map to TRBD1. With 6 bases clipped from V and 3 bases from J, the junction kept 9 bases outside the gene matches. Germline V lookup: CDR1 MNHEY, CDR2 SMNVEV (reference sequence). The CDR3 is 16 amino acids. CDR3 sequence (DNA): TGTGCCAGCAGCGTCAGCCAGGGACAGGGGGACTATGGCTACACCTTC. It codes for CASSVSQGQGDYGYTF.

The V gene is TRBV7-3, the J gene TRBJ2-1; D may be TRBD2 (5 bases). V was trimmed by 1 base and J by 9 bases, leaving 16 bases between them. This CDR3 is built from 15 residues. The germline gives CDR1 SGHTA, CDR2 FQGTGA. CDR3 amino acids: CASSLSSGSMVEQFF. CDR3 coding DNA: TGTGCCAGCAGCTTAAGCAGCGGCTCTATGGTTGAGCAGTTCTTC.

The chain combines TRBV28 with TRBJ2-7; a possible D gene is TRBD1 (6 bases). CDR1 and CDR2 (germline): MDHEN, SYDVKM. The CDR3 length is 13 residues. The V gene lost 4 bases and the J gene lost 6 bases, with 13 bases spanning the gap. CDR3 sequence: CASSSPGQREQYF. CDR3 sequence (DNA): TGTGCCAGCAGTTCCCCAGGACAGCGCGAGCAGTACTTC.

The chain recombines TRBV18 with TRBJ1-2; tentatively, D is TRBD1 (5 bases). Germline loops: CDR1 KGHSH, CDR2 LQKENI. With 3 bases removed from V and 6 bases from J, the gap between germline ends came to 14 bases. The CDR3 runs to 14 residues. Written as DNA, the CDR3 is TGTGCCAGCTCACCCTATCGCGGGGGGGATGGCTACACCTTC. This gives the protein CASSPYRGGDGYTF.

The V gene is TRBV5-4, the J gene TRBJ2-1, with 7 nucleotides matching TRBD2. Trimming cost V 0 bases and J 4 bases; bases outside gene matches: 10. The CDR3 loop spans 17 amino acids. Germline V gene lookup returns CDR1 SGHNT and CDR2 YYREEE (reference sequence). CDR3 sequence (DNA): TGTGCCAGCAGCTTGGACGCGGCCGCGGGAGTGTACAATGAGCAGTTCTTC. As protein: CASSLDAAAGVYNEQFF.

The genes are TRBV2 and TRBJ1-2, with TRBD1 as a possible D gene (5 bases). V shed 6 bases and J shed 9 bases, with 11 bases lying between them. The CDR3 contains 11 residues. CDR1 and CDR2 (germline): SNHLY, FYNNEI. The CDR3 loop is CASRTEGSYTF. DNA for the CDR3: TGTGCCAGCAGGACCGAGGGGAGCTACACCTTC. The entire variable domain, with the rest obtained from reference TRBV2 and TRBJ1-2, is as follows: EPEVTQTPSHQVTQMGQEVILRCVPISNHLYFYWYRQILGQKVEFLVSFYNNEISEKSEIFDDQFSVERPDGSNFTLKIRSTKLEDSAMYFCASRTEGSYTFGSGTRLTVV.

The chain combines TRBV7-3 with TRBJ2-2; no reliable D call. CDR3 length equals 14 residues. Germline-derived CDR1 and CDR2 are SGHTA and FQGTGA. V shed 0 bases and J shed 3 bases, with 5 bases lying between them. The CDR3 region is CASSLTLDTGELFF. CDR3 DNA sequence: TGTGCCAGCAGCTTAACGCTGGACACCGGGGAGCTGTTTTTT.

This chain uses TRBV4-1 with TRBJ1-1; no firm D call. The germline V and J ends were trimmed by 4 bases and 1 base, with 13 bases remaining between them. The CDR3 extends over 15 amino acids. Per germline, CDR1 MGHRA and CDR2 YSYEKL. In DNA form, the CDR3 reads TGCGCCAGCAGCCGGCCGTCGCAGCGGAACACTGAAGCTTTCTTT. Amino acids: CASSRPSQRNTEAFF.

The chain has TRBV7-3 and TRBJ2-7, with 9 bases lining up with TRBD2. The CDR3 is made up of 15 amino acids. The junction had 10 bases not matched to a gene; V was cut back by 4 bases and J by 6 bases. Germline assignment: CDR1 SGHTA and CDR2 FQGTGA. The CDR3: CASSSDGGGGAEQYF. For the CDR3, the DNA is TGTGCCAGCAGCTCCGACGGTGGCGGGGGGGCCGAGCAGTACTTC. Full variable domain (rest looked up from reference TRBV7-3 and TRBJ2-7): GAGVSQTPSNKVTEKGKYVELRCDPISGHTALYWYRQSLGQGPEFLIYFQGTGAADDSGLPNDRFFAVRPEGSVSTLKIQRTERGDSAVYLCASSSDGGGGAEQYFGPGTRLTVT.